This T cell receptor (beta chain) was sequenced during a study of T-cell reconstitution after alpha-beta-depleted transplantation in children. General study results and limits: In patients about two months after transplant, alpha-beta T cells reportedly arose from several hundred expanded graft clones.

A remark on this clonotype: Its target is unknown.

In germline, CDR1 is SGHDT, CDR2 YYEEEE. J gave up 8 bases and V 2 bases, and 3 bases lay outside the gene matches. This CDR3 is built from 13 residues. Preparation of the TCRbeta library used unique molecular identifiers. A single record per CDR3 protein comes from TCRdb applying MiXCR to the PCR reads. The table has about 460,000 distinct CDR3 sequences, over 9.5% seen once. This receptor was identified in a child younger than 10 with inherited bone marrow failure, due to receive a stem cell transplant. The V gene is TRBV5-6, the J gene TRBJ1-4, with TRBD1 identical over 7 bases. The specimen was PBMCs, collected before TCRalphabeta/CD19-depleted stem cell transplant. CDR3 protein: CASSFGTVEKLFF. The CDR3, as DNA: TGTGCCAGCAGCTTCGGGACAGTCGAAAAACTGTTTTTT.